The clone carrying this TCR beta chain occurred once. Looked up from germline, CDR1 is SGHNT and CDR2 is YYREEE (reference sequence). This CDR3 has 12 residues. V gave up 9 bases and J gave up 10 bases; unmatched junction bases: 6. These data are taken from a study of control samples from healthy donors and cancer patients. TCRdb keeps only in-frame clones here, not all; method: immunoSEQ multiplex PCR. This sample has roughly 80,000 clones, with about 88% found just once. The origin of this receptor is a woman aged 50 to 60 in good health. The sequencing input was blood. V and J are TRBV5-4 and TRBJ1-6; 8 nucleotides match TRBD1. CDR3 bases: TGTGCCACAGGACAGGGTATATCACCCCTCCACTTT. Translated: CATGQGISPLHF.